These T cell receptor beta chains were read from a single sample in a study of T cell responses to AZD1222 COVID-19 vaccine. Assay used: immunoSEQ multiplex PCR; TCRdb lists only in-frame clones, some missing. The sample carries 120,000 to 150,000 clones, around nine tenths recorded once. The sequencing used peripheral blood, collected on day 0 of AZD1222 vaccination. The receptors stem from an adult in good health. CDR3s include the opening cysteine and the closing phenylalanine or tryptophan. A D gene is named only where the DNA matches it firmly. Clone size is shown for a subset of rows, as once, few, many or a class of expanded clone.

size: .
D: .
J: TRBJ1-4
V: TRBV6-2/TRBV6-3
length: 16
CDR3: CASSSRAPATTEKLFF
DNA: TGTGCCAGCAGTTCAAGGGCCCCGGCAACTACTGAAAAACTGTTTTTT

size: .
D: .
J: TRBJ1-2
V: TRBV6-5
length: 11
CDR3: CASNGRSGYTF
DNA: TGTGCCAGCAACGGAAGGTCTGGCTACACCTTC

size: .
D: .
J: TRBJ1-1
V: TRBV7-9
length: 15
CDR3: CASSLWQTMNTEAFF
DNA: TGTGCCAGCAGCTTATGGCAGACGATGAACACTGAAGCTTTCTTT

size: .
D: TRBD1
J: TRBJ2-1
V: TRBV5-5
length: 15
CDR3: CASSIAGTGAGEQFF
DNA: TGTGCCAGCAGTATAGCCGGGACAGGGGCAGGTGAGCAGTTCTTC

size: .
D: .
J: TRBJ1-5
V: TRBV19
length: 15
CDR3: CASSIAEYGNQPQHF
DNA: TGTGCCAGTAGTATAGCTGAGTATGGCAATCAGCCCCAGCATTTT

size: .
D: TRBD2
J: TRBJ2-7
V: TRBV4-2
length: 16
CDR3: CASSHSGTSGTYEQYF
DNA: TGTGCCAGCAGCCACTCAGGGACTAGCGGAACCTACGAGCAGTACTTC

size: .
D: TRBD2
J: TRBJ2-3
V: TRBV7-3
length: 16
CDR3: CASSPRTSGRADTQYF
DNA: TGTGCCAGCAGCCCCAGGACTAGCGGGAGGGCCGATACGCAGTATTTT

size: .
D: .
J: TRBJ1-5
V: TRBV5-6
length: 14
CDR3: CASSLRRGWEPQHF
DNA: TGTGCCAGCAGCTTGAGACGGGGGTGGGAACCCCAGCATTTT

size: .
D: .
J: TRBJ1-5
V: TRBV19
length: 14
CDR3: CASSLRQGNQPQHF
DNA: TGTGCCAGTAGTTTGCGACAGGGCAATCAGCCCCAGCATTTT

size: .
D: TRBD2
J: TRBJ2-3
V: TRBV27
length: 12
CDR3: CASSSGLGGQYF
DNA: TGTGCCAGCAGTTCCGGACTAGGAGGGCAGTATTTT

size: .
D: .
J: TRBJ1-1
V: TRBV24-1
length: 12
CDR3: CATQRGNTEAFF
DNA: TGTGCCACCCAAAGGGGGAACACTGAAGCTTTCTTT

size: .
D: .
J: TRBJ1-1
V: TRBV5-6
length: 12
CDR3: CASSLGGFGAFF
DNA: TGTGCCAGCAGCTTGGGGGGGTTCGGAGCTTTCTTT

size: .
D: TRBD1
J: TRBJ1-1
V: TRBV19
length: 15
CDR3: CASSRHRGLSTEAFF
DNA: TGTGCCAGTAGTCGTCACAGGGGGCTGAGCACTGAAGCTTTCTTT

size: .
D: .
J: TRBJ1-2
V: TRBV29-1
length: 11
CDR3: CSVEKGYGYTF
DNA: TGCAGCGTTGAGAAGGGCTATGGCTACACCTTC

size: .
D: .
J: TRBJ2-1
V: TRBV3-1/TRBV3-2
length: 17
CDR3: CASSRSRQQGLDNEQFF
DNA: TGTGCCAGCAGCCGGAGTAGGCAACAGGGATTGGACAATGAGCAGTTCTTC

size: .
D: .
J: TRBJ1-1
V: TRBV11-1
length: 13
CDR3: CASTPRGSGEAFF
DNA: TGTGCCAGCACTCCTAGGGGTTCGGGTGAAGCTTTCTTT

size: .
D: .
J: TRBJ1-2
V: TRBV9
length: 14
CDR3: CASSPRGGNYGYTF
DNA: TGTGCCAGCAGCCCCCGAGGAGGGAACTATGGCTACACCTTC

size: .
D: TRBD1
J: TRBJ1-4
V: TRBV10-3
length: 16
CDR3: CAISESRQGIEEKLFF
DNA: TGTGCCATCAGTGAGTCGAGACAGGGCATAGAGGAAAAACTGTTTTTT

size: .
D: .
J: TRBJ1-4
V: TRBV18
length: 16
CDR3: CASSPTVGSTNEKLFF
DNA: TGTGCCAGCTCCCCGACAGTGGGATCCACTAATGAAAAACTGTTTTTT

size: once
D: .
J: TRBJ2-3
V: TRBV4-3
length: 16
CDR3: CASSQAGGPSTDTQYF
DNA: TGCGCCAGCAGCCAAGCGGGCGGGCCTAGCACAGATACGCAGTATTTT

size: .
D: .
J: TRBJ1-5
V: TRBV18
length: 15
CDR3: CASSPLATPDQPQHF
DNA: TGTGCCAGCTCACCACTTGCAACGCCTGATCAGCCCCAGCATTTT

size: .
D: .
J: TRBJ2-2
V: TRBV6-5
length: 15
CDR3: CASMKPGHATGELFF
DNA: TGTGCCAGCATGAAACCGGGACATGCCACCGGGGAGCTGTTTTTT

size: .
D: .
J: TRBJ1-4
V: TRBV7-6
length: 15
CDR3: CASSRDAGVREKLFF
DNA: TGTGCCAGCAGCCGTGATGCGGGGGTTAGAGAAAAACTGTTTTTT

size: .
D: .
J: TRBJ1-5
V: TRBV6-2/TRBV6-3
length: 12
CDR3: CASSPPHQPQHF
DNA: TGTGCCAGCAGCCCTCCTCATCAGCCCCAGCATTTT

size: .
D: .
J: TRBJ1-1
V: TRBV7-9
length: 14
CDR3: CASSSPGGATEAFF
DNA: TGTGCCAGCAGCTCCCCTGGGGGGGCCACTGAAGCTTTCTTT

size: .
D: .
J: TRBJ1-1
V: TRBV10-3
length: 15
CDR3: CAISVTTGLNTEAFF
DNA: TGTGCCATCAGTGTCACCACAGGGTTGAACACTGAAGCTTTCTTT

size: once
D: .
J: TRBJ2-2
V: TRBV4-3
length: 15
CDR3: CASSQGVIGTGELFF
DNA: TGCGCCAGCAGCCAAGGGGTTATCGGCACCGGGGAGCTGTTTTTT

size: .
D: .
J: TRBJ1-5
V: TRBV6-1
length: 16
CDR3: CASSEGTAGINQPQHF
DNA: TGTGCCAGCAGTGAAGGGACAGCCGGAATCAATCAGCCCCAGCATTTT

size: .
D: .
J: TRBJ1-3
V: TRBV7-8
length: 18
CDR3: CASSLLVAGQSSGNTIYF
DNA: TGTGCCAGCAGCTTACTGGTTGCAGGGCAGAGCTCTGGAAACACCATATATTTT

size: .
D: TRBD2
J: TRBJ2-7
V: TRBV7-6
length: 16
CDR3: CASSAVLSGKYYEQYF
DNA: TGTGCCAGCAGCGCGGTACTTAGCGGGAAATACTACGAGCAGTACTTC

size: once
D: .
J: TRBJ1-3
V: TRBV28
length: 13
CDR3: CASSLGGGPTIYF
DNA: TGTGCCAGCAGTTTGGGGGGCGGCCCCACCATATATTTT

size: .
D: .
J: TRBJ1-2
V: TRBV19
length: 12
CDR3: CASSGKAYGYTF
DNA: TGTGCCAGTAGTGGCAAGGCCTATGGCTACACCTTC

size: .
D: .
J: TRBJ1-6
V: TRBV7-9
length: 15
CDR3: CASSNGAPYNSPLHF
DNA: TGTGCCAGCAGCAACGGGGCTCCTTATAATTCACCCCTCCACTTT

size: .
D: TRBD2
J: TRBJ2-1
V: TRBV6-6
length: 15
CDR3: CASSPSGGLYNEQFF
DNA: TGTGCCAGCAGCCCAAGCGGGGGCCTCTACAATGAGCAGTTCTTC

size: .
D: .
J: TRBJ1-4
V: TRBV4-2
length: 15
CDR3: CASSLWSATNEKLFF
DNA: TGTGCCAGCAGCCTCTGGTCAGCAACTAATGAAAAACTGTTTTTT

size: .
D: .
J: TRBJ2-5
V: TRBV7-3
length: 15
CDR3: CASSNSGVQGETQYF
DNA: TGTGCCAGCAGCAACTCGGGAGTACAGGGTGAGACCCAGTACTTC

size: .
D: TRBD2
J: TRBJ2-1
V: TRBV7-8
length: 20
CDR3: CASSLEGIRRTSGRGNEQFF
DNA: TGTGCCAGCAGCTTGGAGGGGATCAGACGGACTAGCGGGAGAGGCAATGAGCAGTTCTTC

size: .
D: .
J: TRBJ1-2
V: TRBV4-2
length: 16
CDR3: CASSQELGQIFYGYTF
DNA: TGTGCCAGCAGCCAAGAATTGGGTCAGATCTTCTATGGCTACACCTTC

size: .
D: TRBD2
J: TRBJ2-3
V: TRBV2
length: 13
CDR3: CASLAGGPDTQYF
DNA: TGTGCCAGCCTAGCGGGAGGCCCCGATACGCAGTATTTT

size: .
D: .
J: TRBJ1-4
V: TRBV5-1
length: 14
CDR3: CASTERSLNEKLFF
DNA: TGCGCCAGCACGGAACGGAGCCTTAATGAAAAACTGTTTTTT

size: .
D: .
J: TRBJ2-1
V: TRBV19
length: 15
CDR3: CASTLRGLTYNEQFF
DNA: TGTGCCAGTACCCTCCGGGGGCTTACCTACAATGAGCAGTTCTTC

size: .
D: .
J: TRBJ1-1
V: TRBV11-2
length: 15
CDR3: CASSRGGGRGTEAFF
DNA: TGTGCCAGCAGCAGAGGGGGGGGACGGGGCACTGAAGCTTTCTTT

size: .
D: .
J: TRBJ1-6
V: TRBV4-2
length: 15
CDR3: CASSQAPGDNSPLHF
DNA: TGTGCCAGCAGCCAAGCCCCAGGGGATAATTCACCCCTCCACTTT

size: .
D: .
J: TRBJ2-3
V: TRBV5-1
length: 15
CDR3: CASSLEAGDTDTQYF
DNA: TGCGCCAGCAGCTTGGAGGCAGGGGACACAGATACGCAGTATTTT

size: .
D: .
J: TRBJ2-2
V: TRBV10-3
length: 14
CDR3: CATRDGANTGELFF
DNA: TGTGCCACCCGGGACGGCGCGAACACCGGGGAGCTGTTTTTT

size: once
D: .
J: TRBJ2-2
V: TRBV10-3
length: 16
CDR3: CAISESDGRNTGELFF
DNA: TGTGCCATCAGTGAGTCTGACGGGAGGAACACCGGGGAGCTGTTTTTT

size: .
D: .
J: TRBJ2-1
V: TRBV19
length: 13
CDR3: CASSGSSYNEQFF
DNA: TGTGCCAGTAGTGGATCCTCCTACAATGAGCAGTTCTTC

size: .
D: .
J: TRBJ2-2
V: TRBV6-1
length: 14
CDR3: CASSEDQNTGELFF
DNA: TGTGCCAGCAGTGAGGACCAGAACACCGGGGAGCTGTTTTTT

size: .
D: TRBD1
J: TRBJ1-1
V: TRBV4-2
length: 15
CDR3: CASSLSGQGNTEAFF
DNA: TGTGCCAGCAGCCTAAGCGGACAGGGCAACACTGAAGCTTTCTTT

size: .
D: .
J: TRBJ1-6
V: TRBV27
length: 13
CDR3: CASSLGSRSPLHF
DNA: TGTGCCAGCAGTTTGGGCAGTCGTTCACCCCTCCACTTT

size: .
D: .
J: TRBJ1-5
V: TRBV29-1
length: 15
CDR3: CSVVLTGWVDQPQHF
DNA: TGCAGCGTGGTACTGACAGGATGGGTTGATCAGCCCCAGCATTTT